This TCR beta chain was identified in a study of technical replicates of blood from a handful of donors. Assay used: immunoSEQ multiplex PCR; TCRdb lists only in-frame clones, some missing. The sample lists approximately 76,000 clones; over 75% were seen once. V lost 2 bases to trimming and J lost 4 bases; unmatched junction nucleotides: 6. This CDR3 region has 16 residues. In germline, CDR1 is SEHNR, CDR2 FQNEAQ (reference sequence). The receptor comes from a human donor in good health. The rearrangement joins TRBV7-9 to TRBJ2-1, with TRBD2 matching 9 bases. Sample: T cells isolated from PBMCs. CDR3 DNA sequence: TGTGCCAGCAGCTTAAGGTCTAGCGGGAAATACAATGAGCAGTTCTTC. Its translation: CASSLRSSGKYNEQFF. The full variable domain, completed using reference TRBV7-9 and TRBJ2-1, is DTGVSQNPRHKITKRGQNVTFRCDPISEHNRLYWYRQTLGQGPEFLTYFQNEAQLEKSRLLSDRFSAERPKGSFSTLEIQRTEQGDSAMYLCASSLRSSGKYNEQFFGPGTRLTVL.